The present entry profiles one TCR beta chain with its context. No antigen is known for it. Germline values: CDR1 DFQATT, CDR2 SNEGSKA (reference sequence). The CDR3 sequence is 15 residues long. Trimming left V 3 bases short and J 6 bases short, with 18 bases between. These data are taken from a study of blood T cells in healthy people across ages. Findings and caveats of the study: There was no known CMV status for donors, so expanded clonotype changes were possibly confounded. Comparison with aged donors showed that long-lived donors had more naive CD4+ cells and higher diversity. A roughly linear fall in TCR beta diversity per million T cells was seen with increasing age.

Sample-barcoded 5' priming and a J-beta primer mix drove a second PCR of 7 to 11 cycles. TCRdb re-called the 5' RACE reads through MiXCR, storing one row per CDR3 protein. The data contain hundreds of thousands of distinct CDR3 sequences, about 48% of them singletons. The material sequenced was blood. The origin of this receptor is a man younger than 40 in good health. The chain uses TRBV20-1 and TRBJ1-5, with TRBD1 as a possible D gene (6 bases). This CDR3 is CSASPMGGLAQPQHF. For the CDR3, the DNA is TGCAGTGCTAGTCCCATGGGGGGCTTGGCTCAGCCCCAGCATTTT.